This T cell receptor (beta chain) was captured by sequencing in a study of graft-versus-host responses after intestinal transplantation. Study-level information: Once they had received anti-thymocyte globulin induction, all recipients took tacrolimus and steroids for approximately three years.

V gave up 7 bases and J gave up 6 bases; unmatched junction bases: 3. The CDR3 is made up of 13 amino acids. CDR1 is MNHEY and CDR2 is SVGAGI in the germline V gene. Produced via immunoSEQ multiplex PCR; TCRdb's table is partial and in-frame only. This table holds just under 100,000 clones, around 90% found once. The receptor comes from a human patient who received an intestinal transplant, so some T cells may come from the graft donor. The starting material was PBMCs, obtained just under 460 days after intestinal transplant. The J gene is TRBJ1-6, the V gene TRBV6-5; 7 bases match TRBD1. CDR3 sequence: CASKTGFNSPLHF. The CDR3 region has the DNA TGTGCCAGCAAGACAGGGTTTAATTCACCCCTCCACTTT.